This T cell receptor (beta chain) was obtained from a study of vaccination and CD4 T cells after COVID-19. Looking at the study overall: Two-dose vaccination with either BNT162b2 or mRNA-1273 was given to participants. Overlapping peptides of the spike proteins of SARS-CoV-2, HCoV-NL63, HCoV-OC43 and HCoV-229E were used for cell stimulation.

Sequencing of cultured CD4+ T cell DNA used the Oncomine TCR Beta short-read assay. Each CDR3 protein is one row after TCRdb ran MiXCR on the PCR reads. This table has tens of thousands of distinct CDR3 sequences, 64% appearing once. The CDR3 is made up of 14 amino acids. Looked up from germline, CDR1 is LNHDA and CDR2 is SQIVND (reference sequence). The J segment lost 5 bases and the V segment lost 3 bases, leaving 6 bases of the junction unmatched. This clonotype occurred once. Its antigen is not identified. Treatment denoted: approximately 9-day PBMC culture with coronavirus spike peptide pools or control peptides (ViraFEST assay). Peptide pool stimulation in ViraFEST expanded antigen-specific T cells, whose TCRs were then sequenced. Cultures used some 2 million PBMCs per well, 9 to 10 IU/ml IL-2 and around 10 ug/ml peptides.

This rearrangement joins TRBV19 to TRBJ2-5; 7 nucleotides agree with TRBD1. The sample consisted of CD4+ T cells from blood, cultured in vitro. The TCR was taken from a human donor who had recovered from COVID-19. The CDR3 spells CASSMYRGMETQYF. The CDR3 DNA is TGTGCCAGTAGTATGTACAGGGGAATGGAGACCCAGTACTTC.